The present entry profiles one TCR beta chain with its context. Its antigen is currently unknown. The data were obtained in a study of cytomegalovirus exposure and HLA in healthy donors. Background on the study: HLA-typed donors were the source of about 85 million unique TCRs, which an early data release held.

Broader study findings: In an earlier analysis, productive rearrangement rates for most beta V segments clustered near 90% or 30%. The authors listed 150 to 200 TCR beta chains as cytomegalovirus-associated. TRBV6-2, TRBV6-3 and some other V segments were unresolvable in 87-base-pair reads.

PCR was performed using 60 Vbeta and 13 Jbeta primers. Here immunoSEQ multiplex PCR was the method, and the copy in TCRdb shows in-frame clones only, minus some. The repertoire consists of some 87,000 clones, with around 70% occurring once and the leading ten covering roughly 16%. From germline, CDR1 is MDHEN and CDR2 SYDVKM. Trimming cost V 7 bases and J 6 bases, with 16 bases left between them. This CDR3 comprises 14 residues. Source material: PBMCs. The chain recombines TRBV28 with TRBJ2-1; tentatively, D is TRBD2 (6 bases). This clonotype originated in a woman aged 45-59 years in good health and CMV-seropositive. In DNA, the CDR3 is TGTGCCAGCATCAGGCCCGGGGGTTCCAATGAGCAGTTCTTC. Translating gives CASIRPGGSNEQFF.